The 23 T cell receptor beta chains below come from one sample, sequenced in a study of CD8 T cells in ankylosing spondylitis (dated by TCRdb to between 2016 and 2019). The investigation overall reported the following: A TCR beta motif made up of several highly homologous amino acid variants appeared to be characteristic of blood from ankylosing spondylitis patients.

These TCRs' antigens remain unknown. The library relied on 5' RACE. The data were produced on an Illumina HiSeq 2500. Using fastp trimming at Q25 and MiXCR clonotype assembly, TCRdb reanalyzed the public sequencing data and kept in-frame beta chains. Rows merge per CDR3 protein into single entries with the most common DNA and genes. This sample has about 420,000 distinct CDR3 sequences in its table, and approximately 20% of those were observed once. The ten largest clones represent around 16% of the sample. Sequenced material: blood, either unsorted or a sorted T cell fraction (not recorded which). The receptors come from a male donor with ankylosing spondylitis.

J is TRBJ2-7 and V is TRBV5-1; weak D call: TRBD1 (6 bases). CDR1 is SGHRS and CDR2 is YFSETQ in the germline V gene. Trimming left V 8 bases short and J 0 bases short, with 15 bases between. CDR3 size: 14 residues. The CDR3 coding sequence is TGCGCCAGTAACAGGGACCTGAGCTCCTACGAGCAGTACTTC. This encodes CASNRDLSSYEQYF.

This clonotype occurred many times. CDR3 loop: CSVVGSGGTDTQYF. The CDR3 DNA reads as TGCAGCGTTGTCGGGTCGGGGGGTACAGATACGCAGTATTTT. The genes are TRBV29-1 and TRBJ2-3; 7 nucleotides agree with TRBD2. The CDR3 loop spans 14 amino acids. V shed 4 bases and J 3 bases; nucleotides not matched to a gene: 7. The V gene's germline CDR1 is SQVTM and CDR2 ANQGSEA.

The chain has TRBV12-3 or TRBV12-4 and TRBJ1-2; D is unclear. The CDR3 loop spans 15 amino acids. V dropped 3 bases and J dropped 2 bases, with 13 bases sitting between them. The CDR3 protein is CASSFPQTGNYGYTF. The CDR3 region has the DNA TGTGCCAGCAGTTTTCCTCAAACCGGGAACTATGGCTACACCTTC.

This clonotype was observed a few times. The CDR3 nucleotides read TGCAGTGCTTTGGACCGTAGTCGTGAAAAACTGTTTTTT. Encoded protein: CSALDRSREKLFF. The J gene is TRBJ1-4, the V gene TRBV20-1; D unclear. V was clipped by 5 bases and J by 7 bases, with 14 bases between them. This CDR3 is 13 amino acids long. Per germline, CDR1 DFQATT and CDR2 SNEGSKA (reference sequence).

This clonotype has just a few counts. The genes are TRBV4-1 and TRBJ2-2, with D hard to call. V was shortened by 0 bases and J by 4 bases, with 12 bases between the two germline ends. Looked up from germline, CDR1 is MGHRA and CDR2 is YSYEKL. The length of the CDR3 is 16 residues. For the CDR3, the DNA is TGCGCCAGCAGCCAAGAACCCAGGTTGGGCACCGGGGAGCTGTTTTTT. Protein product: CASSQEPRLGTGELFF.

The J gene is TRBJ2-3, the V gene TRBV29-1, with a weak D call TRBD2 (6 bases). With 4 bases removed from V and 2 bases from J, the gap between germline ends came to 16 bases. The CDR3 sequence is 15 residues long. The germline gives CDR1 SQVTM, CDR2 ANQGSEA. The CDR3: CSVVRDVRATDTQYF. In nucleotides, the CDR3 is TGCAGCGTTGTGCGGGACGTAAGGGCCACAGATACGCAGTATTTT.

In its sample, this clonotype was seen a few times. The chain uses TRBV27 and TRBJ2-3; perhaps TRBD2 as D (5 bases). The V gene lost 5 bases and the J gene lost 0 bases, with 12 bases spanning the gap. The CDR3 sequence is 15 residues long. Germline V gene lookup returns CDR1 MNHEY and CDR2 SMNVEV (reference sequence). CDR3 loop: CASSNSGGSTDTQYF. The CDR3 region has the DNA TGTGCCAGCAGTAACAGCGGAGGCAGCACAGATACGCAGTATTTT.

The rearrangement joins TRBV12-3 or TRBV12-4 to TRBJ1-6; D possibly corresponds to TRBD1 (5 bases). The germline V and J ends were trimmed by 3 bases and 10 bases, with 10 bases remaining between them. The CDR3 is 13 amino acids. CDR3 sequence: CASSFGRESPLHF. CDR3 coding DNA: TGTGCCAGCAGTTTTGGCAGGGAGTCACCCCTCCACTTT.

V gene TRBV6-1 combines with J gene TRBJ1-1, with 8 nucleotides matching TRBD1. Per germline, CDR1 MNHNS and CDR2 SASEGT. V lost 9 bases to trimming and J lost 1 base; unmatched junction nucleotides: 10. This CDR3 has 15 residues. The CDR3 protein is CASRQRDRRNTEAFF. CDR3 nucleotide sequence: TGTGCCAGTCGACAAAGGGACAGGCGGAACACTGAAGCTTTCTTT.

This clonotype came up a few times. The chain links TRBV12-3 or TRBV12-4 to TRBJ2-1; a weak D match, TRBD2 (6 bases). The CDR3 consists of 12 residues. V gave up 7 bases and J gave up 4 bases, with 8 bases separating them. CDR3 nucleotides: TGTGCCAGCAATCGGGGGTACAATGAGCAGTTCTTC. Protein sequence: CASNRGYNEQFF.

V is TRBV18 and J is TRBJ2-1; D gene ambiguous. Trimming cost V 3 bases and J 8 bases, with 5 bases left between them. Germline CDR1 KGHSH, CDR2 LQKENI. CDR3 length equals 11 residues. The CDR3, as DNA: TGTGCCAGCTCACCGAAACATGAGCAGTTCTTC. As protein: CASSPKHEQFF.

The V and J genes are TRBV6-1 and TRBJ1-2, with a tentative D call TRBD1 (5 bases). This CDR3 region has 11 residues. Trimming removed 4 bases from V and 6 bases from J, with 6 bases in between. The germline gives CDR1 MNHNS, CDR2 SASEGT. The CDR3 sequence is CASSGTNGYTF. The CDR3 DNA follows: TGTGCCAGCAGTGGGACAAATGGCTACACCTTC.

The chain joins TRBV29-1 to TRBJ2-2; D may be TRBD1 (6 bases). This CDR3 is built from 14 residues. V gave up 6 bases and J gave up 6 bases, with 17 bases separating them. Germline-derived CDR1 and CDR2 are SQVTM and ANQGSEA. The chain's CDR3 is CSVVAQGKPGELFF. In DNA, the CDR3 is TGCAGCGTCGTGGCGCAGGGGAAACCCGGGGAGCTGTTTTTT.

The chain has TRBV6-1 and TRBJ2-7; D is perhaps TRBD1 or TRBD2 (6 bases each). Germline V gives CDR1 MNHNS, CDR2 SASEGT. This CDR3 is built from 17 residues. Trimming removed 1 base from V and 4 bases from J, with 20 bases in between. CDR3 protein: CASSEGLKGDLRYEQYF. CDR3 bases: TGTGCCAGCAGTGAAGGGTTAAAGGGGGACTTGAGGTACGAGCAGTACTTC.

This clonotype showed up just a few times. This chain links TRBV6-1 with TRBJ2-7; possibly TRBD1 or TRBD2 for D (5 bases each). Per the germline V gene, CDR1 is MNHNS and CDR2 is SASEGT. V shed 6 bases and J shed 6 bases, with 15 bases lying between them. The CDR3 extends over 13 amino acids. As DNA, the CDR3 is TGTGCCAGCAGAGACGGGGCAAGGCTCGAGCAGTACTTC. This translates into CASRDGARLEQYF.

The rearrangement joins TRBV29-1 to TRBJ2-3; 7 bases align to TRBD2. The trim removed 3 bases at V and 3 bases at J, leaving 3 bases unmatched. The CDR3 is made up of 13 amino acids. CDR1 SQVTM and CDR2 ANQGSEA come from the germline V gene. For the CDR3, the DNA is TGCAGCGTTGATGCTAGCGGTACAGATACGCAGTATTTT. Protein sequence: CSVDASGTDTQYF.

The chain couples TRBV20-1 to TRBJ2-1; 7 bases are shared with TRBD2. With V trimmed by 3 bases and J by 2 bases, 13 bases remained unmatched. The CDR3 has 17 amino acids. From germline, CDR1 is DFQATT and CDR2 SNEGSKA (reference sequence). CDR3 in amino acids: CSASPSWGRATYNEQFF. The DNA of the CDR3 is TGCAGTGCTAGTCCCTCATGGGGGAGGGCCACCTACAATGAGCAGTTCTTC.

This chain links TRBV18 with TRBJ2-1; 10 bases align to TRBD2. V gave up 3 bases and J gave up 9 bases; unmatched junction bases: 8. This CDR3 spans 15 amino acids. Looked up from germline, CDR1 is KGHSH and CDR2 is LQKENI. CDR3 sequence reads: CASSPGLAGVGEQFF. The CDR3 coding sequence is TGTGCCAGCTCACCGGGCCTAGCGGGAGTTGGTGAGCAGTTCTTC.

The chain joins TRBV20-1 to TRBJ1-3; D is possibly TRBD1 (5 bases). The V gene's germline CDR1 is DFQATT and CDR2 SNEGSKA (reference sequence). Trimming pared 5 bases from V and 0 bases from J, leaving 17 bases between. The CDR3 runs 16 residues. The CDR3 DNA reads TGCAGTGCTCTAAGGGGACTTTCCAGCTCTGGAAACACCATATATTTT. This translates into CSALRGLSSSGNTIYF.

This clonotype was counted at least ten times. This sequence joins TRBV12-3 or TRBV12-4 and TRBJ2-2; no clear D. The CDR3 is 16 residues long. Trimming shortened V by 7 bases and J by 4 bases, and 19 bases separated the two germline ends. CDR3 region: CASTPQRIAATGELFF. DNA of the CDR3: TGTGCCAGCACCCCGCAGAGGATAGCAGCCACCGGGGAGCTGTTTTTT.

This clonotype has just a few counts. The V and J genes are TRBV7-2 and TRBJ1-3; TRBD1 is a possible D gene (5 bases). This CDR3 contains 13 residues. V lost 10 bases to trimming and J lost 7 bases, with 17 bases between them. The germline V gene has CDR1 SGHTA and CDR2 FQGNSA. CDR3 in amino acids: CATSDSFRNTIYF. The DNA for the CDR3 is TGTGCCACCTCAGACAGCTTTCGGAACACCATATATTTT.

This chain connects TRBV20-1 to TRBJ2-3; 11 bases map to TRBD2. V shed 3 bases and J 2 bases; nucleotides not matched to a gene: 10. Germline values: CDR1 DFQATT, CDR2 SNEGSKA (reference sequence). The CDR3 contains 17 residues. This chain's CDR3 is CSASKTSGSLATDTQYF. CDR3 in DNA: TGCAGTGCTAGTAAAACTAGCGGGAGTCTTGCCACAGATACGCAGTATTTT.

The J gene is TRBJ2-3, the V gene TRBV28, with D possibly being TRBD1 (7 bases). V dropped 3 bases and J dropped 3 bases, with 16 bases sitting between them. The CDR3 spans 16 residues. The germline CDR1 and CDR2 sequences are MDHEN and SYDVKM. CDR3 loop: CASSFRVPGGTDTQYF. The DNA for the CDR3 is TGTGCCAGCAGTTTCCGCGTCCCAGGGGGGACAGATACGCAGTATTTT.